A selection of T cell receptor beta chains follows, all from one sample in a study of blood T cell repertoires in COVID-19. This table comes from immunoSEQ multiplex PCR, and its TCRdb copy is limited to in-frame clones, with some not included. The table includes about 520,000 clones, 70% to 90% detected once. Sequenced material: peripheral blood. The receptors shown here come from a human donor in a cohort sampled during active COVID-19. The CDR3 runs from the conserved cysteine through the conserved F or W. Fields, in order: J gene, clone size, V gene, CDR3 protein. Size is omitted from some rows. Given values are once, few, many or a class for expanded clones.

TRBJ2-1	.	TRBV9	CASSVAGTSGYNEQFF
TRBJ2-1	.	TRBV12-3/TRBV12-4	CASSYYNEQFF
TRBJ2-2	.	TRBV19	CASSPQGLNTGELFF
TRBJ2-2	.	TRBV24-1	CATSDLLKAGELFF
TRBJ1-5	.	TRBV5-1	CASSLGGQTQPQHF
TRBJ1-5	once	TRBV19	CASRSQGAWQPQHF
TRBJ1-4	.	TRBV19	CASSEGSANEKLFF
TRBJ2-3	.	TRBV14	CASSQGRHTDTQYF
TRBJ1-1	.	TRBV6-5	CASSYSGRAEAFF
TRBJ1-5	once	TRBV10-3	CAISADRDLHQPQHF